The T cell receptor (beta chain) under discussion was sequenced for a study of cytomegalovirus exposure and HLA in healthy donors. General study results and limits: Immune exposure information comprised only CMV serostatus. Among TCR beta chains of equal frequency, HLA-associated ones were more clonally expanded in a later analysis. Within an earlier analysis, most TCR beta V segments proved productive either about 90% or about 30% of the time.

The donors comprised healthy bone marrow donors. Germline V lookup: CDR1 MNHNY, CDR2 SVGAGI (reference sequence). V dropped 6 bases and J dropped 3 bases, with 11 bases sitting between them. This CDR3 contains 13 residues. It was with 60 Vbeta and 13 Jbeta primers that the PCR ran. Measured with immunoSEQ multiplex PCR; TCRdb has only the in-frame clones, and not every one. The sample carries fewer than 200,000 clones, 87% recorded once. A remark on this clone: Its antigen remains unidentified.

The chain combines TRBV6-6 with TRBJ1-2; D uncertain. Sequencing used PBMCs. This TCR came from a boy between 2 and 10 years old in good health and CMV-seronegative. The CDR3 bases are TGTGCCAGCAGGCCGGGGAGCGACTATGGCTACACCTTC. Translating gives CASRPGSDYGYTF.